The present T cell receptor beta chain was sequenced within a study of shared clonotypes between healthy human individuals. Across the whole study: Per donor, three plates held CD4 naive cells, three held CD4 memory, two held CD8 naive and one held CD8 memory. Findings and limits, study-wide: Researchers sampled blood only, noting tissue repertoires likely differ.

All the donors were Caucasian adults who lived in Nashville, Tennessee. In the CD4+ fraction, cells were divided into CD45RA+ naive and CD45RA-negative memory subsets. Clones were read by immunoSEQ multiplex PCR, and TCRdb kept only the in-frame ones, dropping some. Found here are 700,000 or so clones, approximately 75% of them singletons; the top ten hold approximately 2%. Per the germline V gene, CDR1 is MNHNS and CDR2 is SASEGT. V lost 6 bases, J lost 4 bases, and 9 bases lay in between. This CDR3 spans 12 amino acids. As for this clone: Its antigen is not known.

This clonotype was sampled from a young woman in good health. This chain connects TRBV6-1 to TRBJ1-2, with D possibly matching TRBD1 (5 bases). Sequenced: memory CD4+ T cells sorted from blood. Subset here: CD45RA-negative fraction. This chain's CDR3 is CASSPRGYGYTF. The CDR3 DNA follows: TGTGCCAGCAGCCCGAGGGGCTATGGCTACACCTTC.